This record looks at one T cell receptor (beta chain) sequence and its context. The antigen remains undetermined. Being one base from a much bigger clone, this may be a read error. The data stem from a study of T cell repertoires in cytomegalovirus infection. About the study: Matching HLA type, along with CMV infection, was indicated by public TCR beta signatures. General observations from the study: CMV-specific TCR beta clonotypes restricted by HLA-C dominated the ex vivo response. Identification of carriers of CMV plus the relevant HLA was achieved through cumulative public TCR beta family frequency.

TCRdb reprocessed the reads with MiXCR, giving one entry per CDR3 protein. This table holds around 530,000 distinct CDR3 sequences, around 27% found once. This clonotype was obtained from a human donor in good health (CMV status not recorded). Some clones in this sample may be carry-over from other donors' samples. The sample was PBMCs.

The CDR3 is CASSYRTGLTCNEQFF. The CDR3 DNA sequence: TGTGCCAGCAGTTACAGGACAGGGCTTACCTGCAATGAGCAGTTCTTC. This chain uses TRBV6-2 or TRBV6-3 with TRBJ2-1; 8 positions agree with TRBD1. From germline, CDR1 is MNHEY and CDR2 SVGEGT. V lost 2 bases, J lost 6 bases, and 9 bases stayed unmatched. The CDR3 covers 16 residues.